Shown below are 9 T cell receptor beta chains from a single sample sequenced in a study of vaccination and CD4 T cells after COVID-19. The treatment denotes: roughly nine-day PBMC culture with coronavirus spike peptide pools or control peptides (ViraFEST assay). Sequenced with the Oncomine TCR Beta short-read assay was DNA taken from cultured CD4+ T cells. One entry per CDR3 protein, called by TCRdb with MiXCR from the PCR reads. The top ten clones hold approximately 30% of a sample with 25,000 to 30,000 distinct CDR3 sequences, 50% of them seen once. These receptors have no known antigen. The input for sequencing was CD4+ T cells from blood, cultured in vitro, taken before SARS-CoV-2 vaccination. These receptors came from a human donor who received a COVID-19 vaccine.

Only a few counts were recorded for this clonotype. The V gene is TRBV12-3 or TRBV12-4, the J gene TRBJ1-3; 9 bases line up with TRBD1. The V segment lost 4 bases and the J segment 3 bases; nucleotides outside the gene matches: 4. The CDR3 is made up of 15 amino acids. The CDR3 is CASSWGTGSGNTIYF. The CDR3, as DNA: TGTGCCAGCAGTTGGGGGACAGGGAGTGGAAACACCATATATTTT.

J is TRBJ1-1 and V is TRBV6-1; no firm D call. This CDR3 region has 14 residues. CDR1 MNHNS and CDR2 SASEGT come from the germline V gene. Trimming took off 6 bases at V and 0 bases at J, with 11 bases between the two ends. CDR3 residues: CASSLAGMNTEAFF. CDR3 in DNA: TGTGCCAGCAGCCTCGCGGGAATGAACACTGAAGCTTTCTTT.

J is TRBJ2-4 and V is TRBV10-1; TRBD2 aligns across 9 bases. The CDR3 spans 16 residues. After removal of 3 bases from V and 8 bases from J, the junction contained 11 bases not matched to a gene. Germline V gene lookup returns CDR1 WNHNN and CDR2 SYGVQD (reference sequence). The CDR3 nucleotides read TGCGCCAGCAGTGAAGGTGGAGCGGGGGGCCAGGACATTCAGTACTTC. This codes for CASSEGGAGGQDIQYF.

The DNA of the CDR3 is TGTGCCAGCAGCACCAAACAGGGCTTAAACACTGAAGCTTTCTTT. This translates into CASSTKQGLNTEAFF. The chain couples TRBV11-2 to TRBJ1-1; possibly TRBD1 for D (6 bases). Looked up from germline, CDR1 is SGHAT and CDR2 is FQNNGV. This CDR3 contains 15 residues. The V gene lost 5 bases and the J gene lost 2 bases, with 15 bases spanning the gap.

This clonotype was picked up a small number of times. The chain is built from TRBV11-2 and TRBJ2-7; D is perhaps TRBD2 (5 bases). CDR3 length: 12 amino acids. CDR1 and CDR2 from the germline V gene are SGHAT and FQNNGV. Trimming stripped 3 bases from V and 6 bases from J, with 9 bases between. This CDR3 is CASSLRDREQYF. The CDR3 DNA reads as TGTGCCAGCAGCTTGAGGGATCGCGAGCAGTACTTC.

The gene calls are TRBV30 and TRBJ1-2; D unresolved. Trimming cost V 3 bases and J 2 bases, with 10 bases left between them. This CDR3 has 13 amino acids. The germline gives CDR1 GTSNPN, CDR2 SVGIG (reference sequence). For the CDR3, the DNA is TGTGCCTGGAGACGGGTGGCCAACTATGGCTACACCTTC. Translation: CAWRRVANYGYTF. The complete variable domain, with remaining parts taken from reference TRBV30 and TRBJ1-2, reads SQTIHQWPATLVQPVGSPLSLECTVEGTSNPNLYWYRQAAGRGLQLLFYSVGIGQISSEVPQNLSASRPQDRQFILSSKKLLLSDSGFYLCAWRRVANYGYTFGSGTRLTVV.

This clonotype was detected only a few times. This chain connects TRBV12-5 to TRBJ1-5; D not certain. The CDR3 runs to 19 residues. The germline CDR1 and CDR2 sequences are LGHNT and FRNRAP. Trimming shortened V by 0 bases and J by 2 bases, and 20 bases separated the two germline ends. The CDR3 coding sequence is TGTGCTAGTGGTTTGGTGCGAGACGGGGAAATCGGGGGCAATCAGCCCCAGCATTTT. It yields the protein CASGLVRDGEIGGNQPQHF. Full variable domain (remainder filled in from reference TRBV12-5 and TRBJ1-5): DARVTQTPRHKVTEMGQEVTMRCQPILGHNTVFWYRQTMMQGLELLAYFRNRAPLDDSGMPKDRFSAEMPDATLATLKIQPSEPRDSAVYFCASGLVRDGEIGGNQPQHFGDGTRLSIL.

The chain links TRBV6-5 to TRBJ1-4; TRBD1 agrees at 7 bases. The CDR3 is 16 residues long. Germline trimming cut 2 bases from V and 5 bases from J; bases unmatched to any gene: 8. In germline, CDR1 is MNHEY, CDR2 SVGAGI. The CDR3 here is CASSYGRGALNEKLFF. Written as DNA, the CDR3 is TGTGCCAGCAGTTACGGCAGGGGGGCCCTGAATGAAAAACTGTTTTTT.

Only a few counts were recorded for this clonotype. V usage is TRBV25-1 and J usage is TRBJ1-2, with D maybe TRBD1 (5 bases). The germline gives CDR1 MGHDK, CDR2 SYGVNS. The CDR3 totals 14 residues. Trimming cost V 4 bases and J 7 bases, with 16 bases left between them. The CDR3, as DNA: TGTGCCAGCAGTGTGGGGGGAACCGGAGGTGGCTACACCTTC. Protein: CASSVGGTGGGYTF.